This T cell receptor beta chain was found in a study of OX40 agonist ivuxolimab in advanced cancers. This clone was counted a few times. CDR1 and CDR2 (germline): MDHEN, SYDVKM. V dropped 3 bases and J dropped 3; count of bases not matched to a gene: 7. This CDR3 region has 17 residues. Measured with immunoSEQ multiplex PCR; TCRdb has only the in-frame clones, and not every one. The table records about 80,000 clones, around 90% of them present only once. The starting material was CD4+ or CD8+ T cells sorted from blood, obtained in a trial of the OX40 agonist ivuxolimab. J is TRBJ2-6 and V is TRBV28; TRBD1 matches 8 bases. The TCR originated in an adult with an advanced solid tumor such as melanoma, head and neck, liver or kidney cancer. The CDR3, as DNA: TGTGCCAGCAGTTTGCGGACAGGGTTGGTTGGGGCCAACGTCCTGACTTTC. It specifies CASSLRTGLVGANVLTF.